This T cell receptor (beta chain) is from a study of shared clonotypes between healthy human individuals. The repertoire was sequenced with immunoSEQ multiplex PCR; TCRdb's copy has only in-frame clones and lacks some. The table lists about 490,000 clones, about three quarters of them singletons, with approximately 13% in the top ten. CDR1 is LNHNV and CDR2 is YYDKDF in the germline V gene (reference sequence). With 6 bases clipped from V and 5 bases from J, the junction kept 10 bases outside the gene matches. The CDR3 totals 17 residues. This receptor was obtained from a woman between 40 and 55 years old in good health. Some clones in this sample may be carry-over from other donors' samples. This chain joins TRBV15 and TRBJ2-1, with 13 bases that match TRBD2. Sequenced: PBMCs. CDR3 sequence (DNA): TGTGCCACCAGACCCCAACTAGCGGGAGGGCCGGACAATGAGCAGTTCTTC. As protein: CATRPQLAGGPDNEQFF.